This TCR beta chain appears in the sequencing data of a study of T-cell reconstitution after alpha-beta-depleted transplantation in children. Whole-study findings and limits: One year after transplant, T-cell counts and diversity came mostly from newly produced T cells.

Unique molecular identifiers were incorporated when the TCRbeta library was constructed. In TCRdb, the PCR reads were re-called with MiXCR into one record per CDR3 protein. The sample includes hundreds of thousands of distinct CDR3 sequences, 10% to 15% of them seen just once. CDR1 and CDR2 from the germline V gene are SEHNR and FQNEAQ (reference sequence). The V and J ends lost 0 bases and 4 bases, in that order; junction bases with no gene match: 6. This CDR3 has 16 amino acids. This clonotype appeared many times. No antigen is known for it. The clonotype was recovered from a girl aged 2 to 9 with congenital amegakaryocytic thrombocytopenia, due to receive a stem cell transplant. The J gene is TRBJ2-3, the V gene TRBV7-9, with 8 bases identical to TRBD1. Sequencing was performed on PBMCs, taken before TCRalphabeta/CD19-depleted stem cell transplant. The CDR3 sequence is CASSLAQGARSDTQYF. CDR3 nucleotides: TGTGCCAGCAGCTTAGCTCAGGGGGCGCGCTCAGATACGCAGTATTTT. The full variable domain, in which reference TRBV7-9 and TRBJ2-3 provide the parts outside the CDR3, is DTGVSQNPRHKITKRGQNVTFRCDPISEHNRLYWYRQTLGQGPEFLTYFQNEAQLEKSRLLSDRFSAERPKGSFSTLEIQRTEQGDSAMYLCASSLAQGARSDTQYFGPGTRLTVL.